This T cell receptor (beta chain) came from a study of blood T cells in healthy people across ages. J gave up 4 bases and V 5 bases, and 14 bases lay outside the gene matches. Germline assignment: CDR1 SEHNR and CDR2 FQNEAQ (reference sequence). This CDR3 is 17 amino acids long. All donors came from Russia, were Caucasian and healthy, and spanned ages roughly 6 to 100. Combining a sample-barcoded 5' primer with a J-beta primer mix, a second PCR ran for about 7 to 11 cycles. Using its own MiXCR run on the 5' RACE reads, TCRdb lists one record per CDR3 protein. The sample shows 1.8 million or so distinct CDR3 sequences, approximately 40% of them seen only once.

Input material: blood. The origin of this receptor is a human donor in good health. The J gene is TRBJ1-2, the V gene TRBV7-9, with TRBD1 matching 9 bases. CDR3 bases: TGTGCCAGCAGCCCGCGAGGACAGGGGCCGTCGAGCTATGGCTACACCTTC. Amino acid sequence: CASSPRGQGPSSYGYTF.